This TCR beta chain was found in a study of T cell responses to AZD1222 COVID-19 vaccine (dated by TCRdb to about 2021). Background for the entire study: TCR sequencing covered more than 230 trial participants: nearly 210 given two doses of AZD1222 and about 26 given two doses of MenACWY control vaccine. Trial participants were enrolled into age subgroups of 18-55, 56-69 and 70-plus years, which contained about 150, 28 and 57 TCR-sequenced participants, respectively.

As regards this clone: Its antigen remains undetermined. The DNA is left out, because the CDR3 cannot be placed on it with certainty; the CDR3 is given as TCRdb lists it.

The investigation overall reported the following: Because no day 14 peak-response samples were available, the repertoires could be characterized only after the peak T cell response. CD4 TCRs associated with the vaccine covered the entire spike protein, and the dominant responses were in regions 160-218 and 743-854. Reportedly, close to half of the unique spike-specific TCRs recognized epitopes lying outside the regions that are mutated in the B.1.351 and B.1.1.7 variants. In the small 56-69-year group, the increase in depth fell short of significance, most likely because of low power. After two AZD1222 doses, spike-specific TCR breadth and depth were significantly higher than at day 0 and than in MenACWY recipients. Participants were mostly white British and included more females than males, and it was suggested by the authors that clonal diversity may have been underestimated. Conclusions about previously exposed vaccinees are limited, since just a handful of AZD1222 recipients were seropositive for SARS-CoV-2 at baseline.

The CDR3 regions of human TCRbeta chains were subjected to immunosequencing. On the study's bioinformatics: Repertoire TCRs were matched against a reference library of SARS-CoV-2-specific TCRs generated with the MIRA antigen-specificity platform. Breadth meant the fraction of unique TCRs that were SARS-CoV-2-associated, whereas depth meant the fraction of total T cells that were SARS-CoV-2-associated. Using the MIRA data, every spike-specific TCR was mapped to the spike region that the TCR reacted to and assigned to either a CD4 or a CD8 class. Log10-transformed breadth and depth values were compared by one-way ANOVA with Sidak's multiple comparisons tests. TCRdb carries this immuneACCESS record with in-frame sequences only. Its versions omit some clonotypes, under half of them owing to an unresolved V gene in the studies checked, with the rest unexplained. Clonal size and the V and J genes are those of that table, whereas D and trimming came from the DNA. Present in this sample are 150,000 or so clones, about nine tenths of which were seen just once. Roughly 4% of the sample goes to the ten largest clones.

Sample time point, as interpreted from the label and publication: about 28 days (+/-7) after the second vaccine dose. This sample's treatment or condition label indicates: meningococcal conjugate vaccine given as trial control. The vaccinee samples were drawn from two UK trials, COV001 and COV002, one of which was a single-blind randomized controlled phase 2/3 trial testing AZD1222 (ChAdOx1 nCoV-19) in healthy adults. For TCRbeta chain sequencing, PBMC samples from trial participants were taken at day 0 and at day 28 after the second dose. The sequences come from peripheral blood, collected 28 days after the second dose of the MenACWY control vaccine. The TCR originated in an adult who received the MenACWY meningococcal vaccine as a control.

CDR3 protein: CASGISVPPYEQYF. The chain is assembled from TRBV6-5 and TRBJ2-7. Its CDR3 holds 14 amino acids, cysteine through phenylalanine. In the germline V gene, CDR1 corresponds to MNHEY and CDR2 to SVGAGI.